The 20 T cell receptor beta chains in this list originate from one sample, sequenced in a study of CD8 T cells in ankylosing spondylitis. TCRdb ran MiXCR on the 5' RACE reads and lists one entry per CDR3 protein. The table includes some 130,000 distinct CDR3 sequences, 7.3% detected once. The specimen sequenced was blood, either unsorted or a sorted T cell fraction (not recorded which). Source of these receptors: a female donor with ankylosing spondylitis or in good health (not recorded which).

In its sample, this clonotype was seen many times. The J gene is TRBJ2-7, the V gene TRBV27; either TRBD1 or TRBD2 may fit D (6 bases each). The CDR3 is 14 amino acids. Per germline, CDR1 MNHEY and CDR2 SMNVEV (reference sequence). V was pared by 5 bases and J by 2 bases, with 13 bases between. In DNA, the CDR3 is TGTGCCAGCAGTGCCCGACGGGGGCCCTACGAGCAGTACTTC. Its translation is CASSARRGPYEQYF.

This clonotype has at least ten counts. J is TRBJ1-2 and V is TRBV7-3; TRBD1 aligns across 7 bases. Trimming took 0 bases from V and 1 from J; bases not matched to a gene: 5. The CDR3 consists of 16 residues. Germline V gene sequence: CDR1 SGHTA, CDR2 FQGTGA. CDR3 residues: CASSLTPDRSNYGYTF. The CDR3 bases are TGTGCCAGCAGCTTAACCCCGGACAGGAGTAACTATGGCTACACCTTC.

This clonotype was seen at least ten times. The chain combines TRBV28 with TRBJ2-4, with D possibly called TRBD1 or TRBD2 (5 bases each). Germline CDR1 is MDHEN and CDR2 is SYDVKM. Trimming stripped 6 bases from V and 6 bases from J, with 18 bases between. The CDR3 is made up of 15 amino acids. For the CDR3, the DNA is TGTGCCAGCAGCTCACCGGGGCGTGATGCAAACATTCAGTACTTC. This sequence encodes CASSSPGRDANIQYF.

Many counts were recorded for this clonotype. V and J are TRBV20-1 and TRBJ2-1; TRBD2 aligns across 9 bases. Per germline, CDR1 DFQATT and CDR2 SNEGSKA (reference sequence). With 5 bases clipped from V and 5 bases from J, the junction kept 13 bases outside the gene matches. The CDR3 covers 16 residues. CDR3 sequence (DNA): TGCAGTGCTGGGGCCCTTAGCGGGGGACTCAACAATGAGCAGTTCTTC. Amino acids: CSAGALSGGLNNEQFF.

This chain connects TRBV5-1 to TRBJ2-7; D gene ambiguous. Trimming pared 0 bases from V and 0 bases from J, leaving 13 bases between. This CDR3 region has 16 residues. The germline V gene has CDR1 SGHRS and CDR2 YFSETQ. CDR3 sequence reads: CASSLGAAGYSYEQYF. The DNA of the CDR3 is TGCGCCAGCAGCTTGGGGGCAGCTGGATACTCCTACGAGCAGTACTTC.

In its sample, this clonotype was seen once. Just one base apart from a much larger clone, this may be a read error. The rearrangement joins TRBV11-2 to TRBJ2-5; D uncertain. This CDR3 has 18 residues. CDR1 is SGHAT and CDR2 is FQNNGV in the germline V gene. CDR3 sequence: CASSLRFSGGRTQGTQYF. CDR3 DNA sequence: TGTGCCAGCAGCTTAAGATTTTCGGGCGGCAGGACCCAAGGGACCCAGTACTTC.

This chain uses TRBV4-2 with TRBJ1-5; D possibly corresponds to TRBD1 (5 bases). The CDR3 runs 15 residues. V was cut by 1 base and J by 5 bases, with 12 bases left in between. The germline CDR1 and CDR2 sequences are LGHNA and YNFKEQ. CDR3 DNA: TGTGCCAGCAGCCAAGGTCCAGGGCGGGATCAGCCCCAGCATTTT. This gives the protein CASSQGPGRDQPQHF.

This clonotype was seen repeatedly, ten times or more. This sequence joins TRBV7-2 and TRBJ2-1; 9 bases align to TRBD2. Germline V gene data show CDR1 as SGHTA and CDR2 as FQGNSA. The CDR3 length is 15 residues. Trimming took 0 bases from V and 4 from J; bases not matched to a gene: 1. The CDR3 loop is CASSLASGGYNEQFF. DNA of the CDR3: TGTGCCAGCAGCTTAGCTAGCGGGGGTTACAATGAGCAGTTCTTC.

This clonotype was recorded at least ten times. The chain employs TRBV20-1 and TRBJ1-5; 9 bases match TRBD1. The V gene end was trimmed by 1 base and the J gene end by 4 bases; junction bases not matched to a gene: 2. Germline CDR1 DFQATT, CDR2 SNEGSKA (reference sequence). This CDR3 comprises 14 residues. CDR3 region: CSARAGTGNQPQHF. The CDR3 bases are TGCAGTGCTAGAGCGGGGACAGGGAATCAGCCCCAGCATTTT.

In this sample, this clonotype turned up many times. The rearrangement uses TRBV20-1 and TRBJ1-4, with 7 bases that match TRBD1. The CDR3 has 14 amino acids. Germline values: CDR1 DFQATT, CDR2 SNEGSKA (reference sequence). V lost 3 bases to trimming and J lost 10 bases; unmatched junction nucleotides: 11. The CDR3 region has the DNA TGCAGTGCTAGCCATCAGGGGGAGTGGGGAAAACTGTTTTTT. This encodes CSASHQGEWGKLFF.

This clonotype was recorded at least ten times. This chain connects TRBV7-2 to TRBJ2-2, with D unresolved. CDR1 and CDR2 (germline): SGHTA, FQGNSA. V lost 2 bases and J lost 5, with 9 bases in between. The CDR3 has 14 amino acids. The CDR3 DNA follows: TGTGCCAGCAGCTTATCCCCGGTAACCGGGGAGCTGTTTTTT. This gives the protein CASSLSPVTGELFF.

Many counts were recorded for this clonotype. The chain uses TRBV29-1 and TRBJ1-1, with TRBD1 as a possible D gene (5 bases). Trimming pared 4 bases from V and 2 bases from J, leaving 11 bases between. The CDR3 is made up of 13 amino acids. From germline, CDR1 is SQVTM and CDR2 ANQGSEA. CDR3 bases: TGCAGCGTTGCTCTAGGGGTAAACACTGAAGCTTTCTTT. Translation: CSVALGVNTEAFF.

Many counts were recorded for this clonotype. The chain uses TRBV21-1 and TRBJ1-5. TRBV21-1 is a pseudogene segment. The CDR3 is made up of 17 amino acids. As DNA, the CDR3 is TGTGCCAGCAGCAAACGGGACTACGCTGGGAGCAATCAGCCCCAGCATTTT. It codes for CASSKRDYAGSNQPQHF.

This clonotype showed up many times. The chain is built from TRBV10-3 and TRBJ2-2; TRBD2 is a possible D gene (5 bases). The ends were cut back, 11 bases at V and 0 bases at J, with 16 bases in the middle. Germline-derived CDR1 and CDR2 are ENHRY and SYGVKD. CDR3 length: 15 residues. CDR3 sequence: CASRGSTTNTGELFF. CDR3 in DNA: TGTGCCTCCCGAGGGTCCACAACGAACACCGGGGAGCTGTTTTTT.

This clonotype was detected ten times or more. The chain links TRBV12-3 or TRBV12-4 to TRBJ2-3, with unresolved D. Trimming stripped 7 bases from V and 2 bases from J, with 13 bases between. This CDR3 contains 14 residues. CDR3 DNA sequence: TGTGCCAGCACCTCCGGGCCCTCCACAGATACGCAGTATTTT. Protein product: CASTSGPSTDTQYF.

This clonotype was counted at least ten times. The J gene is TRBJ1-4, the V gene TRBV3-1, with D hard to call. Germline lookup yields CDR1 LGHDT and CDR2 YNNKEL (reference sequence). V gave up 4 bases and J gave up 7 bases, with 10 bases separating them. This CDR3 contains 13 residues. The CDR3 bases are TGTGCCAGCAGCCCCCCGGGAGGTGAAAAACTGTTTTTT. It yields the protein CASSPPGGEKLFF.

The table lists this clonotype with many counts. The chain couples TRBV11-2 to TRBJ1-2; D is perhaps TRBD1 (5 bases). The CDR3 runs 15 residues. Germline V gene sequence: CDR1 SGHAT, CDR2 FQNNGV. Trimming removed 4 bases at V and 2 bases at J, with 14 bases between. CDR3 sequence: CASSSLRGKNYGYTF. The DNA of the CDR3 is TGTGCCAGCAGCTCCCTCCGGGGGAAAAACTATGGCTACACCTTC.

This clonotype was detected ten times or more. The chain uses TRBV12-3 or TRBV12-4 and TRBJ2-3, with D possibly matching TRBD1 (6 bases). The V end was cut by 7 bases, the J end by 3 bases, with 23 bases between. The CDR3 consists of 17 residues. The DNA of the CDR3 is TGTGCCAGCACCCCGGAACCCCAGGGGCACGGGACAGATACGCAGTATTTT. It specifies CASTPEPQGHGTDTQYF.

This clonotype has at least ten counts. This chain connects TRBV9 to TRBJ2-2, with D perhaps TRBD2 (6 bases). The CDR3 covers 15 residues. CDR1 and CDR2 (germline): SGDLS, YYNGEE. The V gene lost 1 base and the J gene lost 1 base, with 8 bases spanning the gap. This CDR3 reads CASSVMGGNTGELFF. In nucleotides, the CDR3 is TGTGCCAGCAGCGTAATGGGGGGGAACACCGGGGAGCTGTTTTTT. Based on the CDR3 plus reference TRBV9 and TRBJ2-2, the full variable domain is DSGVTQTPKHLITATGQRVTLRCSPRSGDLSVYWYQQSLDQGLQFLIQYYNGEERAKGNILERFSAQQFPDLHSELNLSSLELGDSALYFCASSVMGGNTGELFFGEGSRLTVL.

This clonotype was found many times. This chain connects TRBV24-1 to TRBJ1-3; TRBD1 matches 7 bases. The CDR3 extends over 17 amino acids. Trimming took 5 bases from V and 2 from J; bases not matched to a gene: 11. Germline loops: CDR1 KGHDR, CDR2 SFDVKD. Written as DNA, the CDR3 is TGTGCCACCAGTGCTCCACAGGGGCGTGCTACTGGAAACACCATATATTTT. Its translation: CATSAPQGRATGNTIYF.